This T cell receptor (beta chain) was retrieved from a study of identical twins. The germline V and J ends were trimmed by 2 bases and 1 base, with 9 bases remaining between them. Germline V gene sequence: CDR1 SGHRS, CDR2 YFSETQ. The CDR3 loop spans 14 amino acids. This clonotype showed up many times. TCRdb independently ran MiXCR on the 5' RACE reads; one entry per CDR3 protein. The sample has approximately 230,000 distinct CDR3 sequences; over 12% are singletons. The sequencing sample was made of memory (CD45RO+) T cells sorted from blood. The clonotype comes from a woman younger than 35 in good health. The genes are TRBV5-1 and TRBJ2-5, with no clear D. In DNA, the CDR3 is TGCGCCAGCAGCTTCCAGCAGATCCAAGAGACCCAGTACTTC. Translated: CASSFQQIQETQYF. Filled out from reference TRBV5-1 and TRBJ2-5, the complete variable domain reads KAGVTQTPRYLIKTRGQQVTLSCSPISGHRSVSWYQQTPGQGLQFLFEYFSETQRNKGNFPGRFSGRQFSNSRSEMNVSTLELGDSALYLCASSFQQIQETQYFGPGTRLLVL.